The T cell receptor beta chain under discussion was sequenced for a study of blood T cell repertoires in COVID-19. The overall study: Samples of COVID-19 (acute and convalescent) were obtained from the United States, Italy and Spain. Nucleic acid was either cDNA or gDNA, and it came from T cells, B-cell-depleted T cells, or PBMCs.

Methods used by the authors: Quantification of nucleated cells was approximated via reference gene primer amplification. Profiled with immunoSEQ multiplex PCR; TCRdb holds only in-frame clones, not every one. D and trimming come from the DNA, and the V and J calls and clone size come from that table. The data show roughly 63,000 clones, about 74% seen once. This CDR3 has 23 residues. Germline loops: CDR1 MDHEN, CDR2 SYDVKM. Trimming cost V 5 bases and J 0 bases; bases outside gene matches: 23. The genes are TRBV28 and TRBJ2-3; 13 bases fit TRBD2. The sequencing input was peripheral blood. The TCR comes from a woman of 80 years or more with acute or convalescent COVID-19. The CDR3 reads CASSPATHGTSGTLFRSTDTQYF. Here the CDR3 DNA reads TGTGCCAGCAGTCCGGCCACCCACGGGACTAGCGGGACCCTTTTCCGGAGCACAGATACGCAGTATTTT. Looking up the rest from reference TRBV28 and TRBJ2-3 gives the full variable domain: DVKVTQSSRYLVKRTGEKVFLECVQDMDHENMFWYRQDPGLGLRLIYFSYDVKMKEKGDIPEGYSVSREKKERFSLILESASTNQTSMYLCASSPATHGTSGTLFRSTDTQYFGPGTRLTVL.